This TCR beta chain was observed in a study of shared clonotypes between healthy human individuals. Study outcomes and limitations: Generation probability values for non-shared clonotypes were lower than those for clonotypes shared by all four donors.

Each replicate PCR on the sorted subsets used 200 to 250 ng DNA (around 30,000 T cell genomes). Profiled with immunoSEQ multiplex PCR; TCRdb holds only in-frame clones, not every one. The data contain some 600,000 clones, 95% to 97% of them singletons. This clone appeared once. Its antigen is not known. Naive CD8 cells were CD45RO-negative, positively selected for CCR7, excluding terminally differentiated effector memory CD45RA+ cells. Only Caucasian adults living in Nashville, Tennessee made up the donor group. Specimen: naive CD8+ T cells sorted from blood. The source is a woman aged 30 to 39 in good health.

CDR3 amino acids: CASSGLAGGGETQYF. Here the CDR3 DNA reads TGTGCCAGCAGCGGACTAGCGGGAGGTGGGGAGACCCAGTACTTC. The chain employs TRBV2 and TRBJ2-5; the match to TRBD2 covers 14 bases. The CDR3 extends over 15 amino acids. Germline V gene data show CDR1 as SNHLY and CDR2 as FYNNEI. With V trimmed by 6 bases and J by 5 bases, 5 bases remained unmatched.